This is a list of T cell receptor beta chains from one sample in a study of blood T cell repertoires in COVID-19. TCRdb's copy holds only in-frame clones and misses some; the assay was immunoSEQ multiplex PCR. The sample consists of about 270,000 clones, roughly 91% of them appearing once. The source material was PBMCs or T cells enriched from blood (not recorded which). The source is an older woman who had recovered from COVID-19. The CDR3 runs from the conserved cysteine through the conserved F or W. The D gene is left open where the match is weak. Part of the rows lack a size; the others show once, few, many or a class for expanded clones.

J gene | clone size | D gene | V gene | CDR3 protein | CDR3 DNA
TRBJ2-1 | once | TRBD2 | TRBV4-2 | CASREGGPNSYNEQFF | TGTGCCAGCCGGGAGGGGGGACCTAACTCCTACAATGAGCAGTTCTTC
TRBJ1-2 | . | TRBD1 | TRBV6-5 | CASRPGQGAIYGYTF | TGTGCCAGCAGACCCGGACAGGGCGCCATCTATGGCTACACCTTC
TRBJ1-6 | . | . | TRBV9 | CASSVVPQGGSPLHF | TGTGCCAGCAGCGTCGTCCCACAGGGTGGTTCACCCCTCCACTTT
TRBJ1-5 | . | TRBD1 | TRBV27 | CASSPHDGQVSNQPQHF | TGTGCCAGCAGTCCCCACGACGGACAGGTCTCCAATCAGCCCCAGCATTTT
TRBJ2-7 | . | . | TRBV29-1 | CSVEGAQGGKQYF | TGCAGCGTTGAAGGTGCCCAGGGCGGTAAGCAGTACTTC
TRBJ1-1 | . | . | TRBV29-1 | CSVLRTTTEAFF | TGCAGCGTCCTTCGGACAACCACTGAAGCTTTCTTT
TRBJ1-3 | . | . | TRBV30 | CAWSVLIGSGNTIYF | TGTGCCTGGAGTGTACTTATCGGGAGTGGAAACACCATATATTTT
TRBJ2-7 | . | . | TRBV6-5 | CASSYSSRPRNEQYF | TGTGCCAGCAGTTACTCGAGCCGCCCCCGCAACGAGCAGTACTTC
TRBJ1-3 | once | . | TRBV3-1/TRBV3-2 | CASSHRQGPSGNTIYF | TGTGCCAGCAGCCATCGTCAGGGGCCCTCTGGAAACACCATATATTTT
TRBJ2-2 | . | TRBD1 | TRBV24-1 | CATSDATSTGPGELFF | TGTGCCACCAGTGATGCAACCTCGACAGGGCCAGGGGAGCTGTTTTTT
TRBJ1-6 | once | TRBD1 | TRBV19 | CASSPDRGNSPLHF | TGTGCCAGTAGTCCCGACAGGGGAAATTCACCCCTCCACTTT
TRBJ2-3 | . | TRBD1 | TRBV9 | CASSVRGTGGHTDTQYF | TGTGCCAGCAGCGTGAGAGGGACAGGGGGCCACACAGATACGCAGTATTTT
TRBJ1-2 | many | TRBD1 | TRBV28 | CASSYVGRGPNYGYTF | TGTGCCAGCAGTTATGTAGGCAGGGGGCCTAACTATGGCTACACCTTC
TRBJ1-6 | . | . | TRBV28 | CASSLGGRTTGPLHF | TGTGCCAGCAGTTTGGGGGGACGGACGACTGGGCCCCTCCACTTT
TRBJ1-1 | few | . | TRBV4-2 | CASSQAPGETEAFF | TGTGCCAGCAGCCAAGCCCCGGGGGAGACTGAAGCTTTCTTT
TRBJ1-3 | . | . | TRBV11-2 | CASSLGGTGNTIYF | TGTGCCAGCAGCTTAGGTGGCACGGGAAACACCATATATTTT
TRBJ2-2 | . | TRBD2 | TRBV5-1 | CASSPPGSGGAGTGELFF | TGCGCCAGCAGCCCTCCGGGTAGCGGGGGGGCCGGCACCGGGGAGCTGTTTTTT
TRBJ1-5 | . | TRBD1 | TRBV11-2 | CASITGGGRQPQHF | TGTGCCAGCATCACAGGGGGGGGGCGGCAGCCCCAGCATTTT
TRBJ1-4 | . | . | TRBV27 | CASSPTGHFGTNEKLFF | TGTGCCAGCAGTCCCACCGGACATTTCGGAACTAATGAAAAACTGTTTTTT
TRBJ2-1 | . | TRBD2 | TRBV28 | CASSGAASGRNEQFF | TGTGCCAGCAGTGGTGCGGCTAGCGGGAGGAATGAGCAGTTCTTC
TRBJ1-2 | . | TRBD1 | TRBV5-4 | CASSAKDRVGGYTF | TGTGCCAGCAGCGCAAAGGACAGGGTGGGTGGCTACACCTTC
TRBJ2-1 | . | . | TRBV9 | CASSLSPYNEQFF | TGTGCCAGCAGCCTAAGCCCCTACAATGAGCAGTTCTTC
TRBJ2-7 | . | . | TRBV4-1 | CASSDPGFYEQYF | TGCGCCAGCAGCGATCCCGGGTTCTACGAGCAGTACTTC
TRBJ1-1 | . | . | TRBV6-5 | CASKFSLTTEAFF | TGTGCCAGCAAGTTTAGCTTAACGACTGAAGCTTTCTTT
TRBJ2-3 | . | TRBD2 | TRBV3-1/TRBV3-2 | CASSLGLAGLDTQYF | TGTGCCAGCAGCCTAGGACTAGCGGGGTTAGATACGCAGTATTTT
TRBJ2-6 | . | TRBD1 | TRBV19 | CATGDRRISGANVLTF | TGTGCCACCGGGGACAGGCGGATCTCTGGGGCCAACGTCCTGACTTTC
TRBJ2-1 | . | . | TRBV27 | CASDGTNRVDEQFF | TGTGCCAGCGACGGGACTAACAGGGTGGATGAGCAGTTCTTC
TRBJ1-5 | . | . | TRBV5-6 | CASSPYRAEQPQHF | TGTGCCAGCAGCCCTTACAGGGCGGAGCAGCCCCAGCATTTT
TRBJ2-3 | . | . | TRBV5-1 | CASSEEPGGGYF | TGCGCCAGCAGCGAGGAGCCGGGTGGAGGGTATTTT
TRBJ1-2 | . | TRBD1 | TRBV28 | CASSSTGGSAYGYTF | TGTGCCAGCAGTTCGACAGGGGGGTCGGCCTATGGCTACACCTTC
TRBJ2-1 | . | TRBD2 | TRBV7-2 | CASSLAGLAGSYNEQFF | TGTGCCAGCAGCTTAGCGGGGCTAGCGGGGTCCTACAATGAGCAGTTCTTC
TRBJ2-1 | once | . | TRBV19 | CASSSRGSSYNEQFF | TGTGCCAGTAGTTCACGGGGTAGCTCCTACAATGAGCAGTTCTTC
TRBJ1-5 | . | TRBD1 | TRBV7-8 | CASSPGRLQGSQPQHF | TGTGCCAGCAGCCCTGGGCGTTTACAGGGGAGTCAGCCCCAGCATTTT
TRBJ1-2 | . | . | TRBV6-5 | CASSLSEEYGYTF | TGTGCCAGCAGTCTCAGTGAGGAATATGGCTACACCTTC
TRBJ1-1 | . | . | TRBV19 | CASSTGSTEAFF | TGTGCCAGTAGTACAGGGTCAACTGAAGCTTTCTTT
TRBJ2-3 | . | TRBD2 | TRBV10-1 | CASSERTSQHTQYF | TGCGCCAGCAGTGAGCGGACTAGCCAGCATACGCAGTATTTT
TRBJ2-7 | . | TRBD1 | TRBV4-1 | CASSHVYRGRNYEQYF | TGCGCCAGCAGCCATGTATACAGGGGCCGAAACTACGAGCAGTACTTC
TRBJ1-1 | . | . | TRBV11-3 | CASSLPGRMNTEAFF | TGTGCCAGCAGCTTACCGGGGAGGATGAACACTGAAGCTTTCTTT
TRBJ1-4 | once | . | TRBV3-1/TRBV3-2 | CASSQGQGNEKLFF | TGTGCCAGCAGCCAAGGGCAGGGTAACGAAAAACTGTTTTTT
TRBJ1-6 | . | . | TRBV6-6 | CAGARGNSPLHF | TGTGCCGGGGCTAGGGGGAATTCACCCCTCCACTTT
TRBJ2-3 | . | . | TRBV24-1 | CATGTSTDTQYF | TGTGCCACCGGCACCTCCACAGATACGCAGTATTTT
TRBJ1-6 | . | . | TRBV6-1 | CASSEQDIDNSPLHF | TGTGCCAGCAGTGAACAGGACATAGATAATTCACCCCTCCACTTT
TRBJ2-1 | few | TRBD2 | TRBV24-1 | CATGHTSGAYNEQFF | TGTGCCACCGGACACACTAGCGGAGCATACAATGAGCAGTTCTTC
TRBJ2-7 | . | TRBD2 | TRBV11-3 | CASSPGTNFYEQYF | TGTGCCAGCAGCCCCGGGACTAATTTCTACGAGCAGTACTTC
TRBJ2-7 | . | TRBD1 | TRBV5-1 | CASSLEPGQNYEQYF | TGCGCCAGCAGCTTGGAACCGGGACAGAACTACGAGCAGTACTTC
TRBJ1-4 | . | TRBD1 | TRBV28 | CASGWTGEYLFF | TGTGCCAGCGGGTGGACAGGGGAGTATCTGTTTTTT
TRBJ1-1 | . | TRBD1 | TRBV28 | CASSKDRVAELAFF | TGTGCCAGCAGTAAGGACAGGGTAGCCGAGTTAGCTTTCTTT
TRBJ2-1 | . | TRBD1 | TRBV3-1/TRBV3-2 | CASSQETGGLSYNEQFF | TGTGCCAGCAGCCAGGAAACAGGGGGCCTCTCCTACAATGAGCAGTTCTTC
TRBJ2-5 | few | . | TRBV30 | CAWSPAAETQYF | TGTGCCTGGAGTCCCGCGGCAGAGACCCAGTACTTC
TRBJ2-7 | . | . | TRBV11-2 | CASSLFGGLNEQYF | TGTGCCAGCAGCCTTTTCGGGGGGCTGAACGAGCAGTACTTC
TRBJ1-6 | . | . | TRBV5-1 | CASSLRDTSGSPLHF | TGCGCCAGCAGCTTGCGGGACACCTCCGGCTCACCCCTCCACTTT
TRBJ2-2 | . | . | TRBV28 | CASKGFLTGELFF | TGTGCCAGCAAGGGGTTCCTGACCGGGGAGCTGTTTTTT
TRBJ2-7 | once | TRBD2 | TRBV4-2 | CASSQDGAGTYEQYF | TGTGCCAGCAGCCAAGATGGAGCGGGGACCTACGAGCAGTACTTC
TRBJ1-4 | . | . | TRBV7-9 | CASSRYEKLFF | TGTGCCAGCAGCCGGTATGAAAAACTGTTTTTT
TRBJ1-4 | . | . | TRBV7-9 | CASTLGLTSTTNEKLFF | TGTGCCAGCACCTTGGGGCTCACTAGTACAACTAATGAAAAACTGTTTTTT
TRBJ2-7 | few | . | TRBV10-2 | CASTGGRGSYEQYF | TGCGCCAGCACCGGAGGCAGGGGAAGCTACGAGCAGTACTTC